This TCR beta chain was retrieved from a study of T cell responses to AZD1222 COVID-19 vaccine. The repertoire was sequenced with immunoSEQ multiplex PCR; TCRdb's copy has only in-frame clones and lacks some. The sample consists of 100,000 to 150,000 clones, roughly 90% of them appearing once. The CDR3 length is 14 residues. Germline V gene lookup returns CDR1 MNHEY and CDR2 SVGAGI. V lost 2 bases and J lost 9; bases outside the gene matches: 6. The rearrangement uses TRBV6-5 and TRBJ2-1; the match to TRBD2 covers 8 bases. The material sequenced was peripheral blood, taken on day 0 of AZD1222 vaccination. This receptor was taken from an adult in good health. The CDR3 sequence: CASSYGTSYGEQFF. CDR3 nucleotides: TGTGCCAGCAGTTACGGGACTAGTTATGGTGAGCAGTTCTTC.